This T cell receptor beta chain was obtained from a study of vaccination and CD4 T cells after COVID-19. Looking at the study overall: A median of about 98 days (range 35 to 161) separated diagnosis from post-COVID sampling. General study points: Relatively few convalescent patients were studied; early post-infection timepoints were not included.

A word on this clonotype: Its antigen is unidentified. Possible read error: a much larger clone is one base away. It is likely a read error, because the conserved phenylalanine at the end of the CDR3 is missing.

The treatment denotes: roughly 11-day PBMC culture with coronavirus spike peptide pools or control peptides (ViraFEST assay). Convalescent patients tested SARS-CoV-2 PCR positive from March to December 2020, before Alpha, Beta and Delta emerged. CDR1 and CDR2 (germline): DFQATT, SNEGSKA (reference sequence). The V and J ends lost 6 bases and 4 bases respectively, with 15 bases between them. The CDR3 has 13 residues. The Oncomine TCR Beta short-read assay generated sequence data from the DNA of cultured CD4+ T cells. In TCRdb, the PCR reads were re-called with MiXCR into one record per CDR3 protein. The sample includes approximately 17,000 distinct CDR3 sequences, around 56% of them seen just once.

The sequence was obtained from a human donor who had recovered from COVID-19. The chain uses TRBV20-1 and TRBJ1-1, with D perhaps TRBD1 (6 bases). Specimen: CD4+ T cells from blood, cultured in vitro. CDR3 in DNA: TGCAGTGCGTTCGGGGGCCGGGGCACTGAAGCTTTCCTT. Translating gives CSAFGGRGTEAFL.